A selection of T cell receptor beta chains follows, all from one sample in a study of shared clonotypes between healthy human individuals. Sequencing was performed with immunoSEQ multiplex PCR; in TCRdb, only in-frame clones are kept and a portion is missing. The sample has 2 million to 2.5 million clones; roughly 90% are singletons. Sequencing was performed on naive CD4+ T cells from PBMCs. Receptors originate from a man aged 18 to 30 in good health. Some clones in this sample may be carry-over from other donors' samples. Each CDR3 is given with its conserved first and last residue. A D gene is named only where the DNA matches it firmly. Clone size appears in some rows only: once, few, many, or a class for an expanded clone.

length: 13; V: TRBV19; D: NA; size: NA; J: TRBJ2-7; CDR3: CASSMTDTGEQYF; DNA: TGTGCCAGTAGTATGACCGACACCGGGGAGCAGTACTTC
length: 15; V: TRBV5-1; D: TRBD2; size: NA; J: TRBJ2-1; CDR3: CASSFLAGAYNEQFF; DNA: TGCGCCAGCAGCTTCCTGGCGGGAGCCTACAATGAGCAGTTCTTC
length: 18; V: TRBV28; D: TRBD2; size: NA; J: TRBJ2-7; CDR3: CASTWGLAGPLSVYEQYF; DNA: TGTGCCAGCACCTGGGGGCTAGCGGGCCCCCTCTCAGTCTACGAGCAGTACTTC
length: 12; V: TRBV6-5; D: NA; size: NA; J: TRBJ1-2; CDR3: CASSYSGGGYTF; DNA: TGTGCCAGCAGTTACTCTGGTGGCGGCTACACCTTC
length: 16; V: TRBV9; D: TRBD2; size: NA; J: TRBJ2-2; CDR3: CASSGLLAGGTGELFF; DNA: TGTGCCAGCAGCGGACTGCTAGCGGGAGGCACCGGGGAGCTGTTTTTT
length: 16; V: TRBV7-9; D: NA; size: once; J: TRBJ2-7; CDR3: CASSLSTGHRAYEQYF; DNA: TGTGCCAGCAGCTTAAGTACCGGGCACCGCGCCTACGAGCAGTACTTC
length: 14; V: TRBV10-3; D: NA; size: NA; J: TRBJ2-5; CDR3: CAISGLAEGGTQYF; DNA: TGTGCCATCAGTGGGCTAGCGGAAGGGGGGACCCAGTACTTC
length: 12; V: TRBV2; D: NA; size: NA; J: TRBJ2-5; CDR3: CASSELGETQYF; DNA: TGTGCCAGCAGTGAGCTAGGGGAGACCCAGTACTTC
length: 15; V: TRBV18; D: NA; size: NA; J: TRBJ1-4; CDR3: CASSPVFLGNEKLFF; DNA: TGTGCCAGCTCACCAGTCTTCCTTGGGAATGAAAAACTGTTTTTT
length: 11; V: TRBV6-5; D: NA; size: NA; J: TRBJ2-2; CDR3: CASSKGGELFF; DNA: TGTGCCAGCAGTAAGGGAGGGGAGCTGTTTTTT
length: 16; V: TRBV7-7; D: TRBD2; size: NA; J: TRBJ2-3; CDR3: CASSPSGRGGTDTQYF; DNA: TGTGCCAGCAGCCCTAGCGGGCGGGGAGGCACAGATACGCAGTATTTT
length: 18; V: TRBV5-1; D: NA; size: NA; J: TRBJ1-4; CDR3: CASSARPGTQGPNEKLFF; DNA: TGCGCCAGCAGCGCCCGGCCCGGGACCCAAGGGCCTAATGAAAAACTGTTTTTT
length: 15; V: TRBV18; D: NA; size: NA; J: TRBJ2-3; CDR3: CASSTTNIGGDTQYF; DNA: TGTGCCAGCTCTACTACAAATATCGGGGGAGATACGCAGTATTTT
length: 19; V: TRBV27; D: TRBD2; size: NA; J: TRBJ2-7; CDR3: CASSILGGGRDRLSYEQYF; DNA: TGTGCCAGCAGTATCCTCGGCGGGGGGCGCGACCGTCTCTCCTACGAGCAGTACTTC
length: 11; V: TRBV2; D: NA; size: NA; J: TRBJ2-2; CDR3: CASSESGELFF; DNA: TGTGCCAGCAGTGAATCCGGGGAGCTGTTTTTT
length: 14; V: TRBV5-1; D: TRBD1; size: NA; J: TRBJ2-7; CDR3: CASSWGQGSYEQYF; DNA: TGCGCCAGCAGCTGGGGACAGGGATCCTACGAGCAGTACTTC
length: 13; V: TRBV19; D: NA; size: NA; J: TRBJ2-7; CDR3: CASSKGSPYEQYF; DNA: TGTGCCAGTAGTAAGGGGAGCCCCTACGAGCAGTACTTC
length: 10; V: TRBV6-1; D: NA; size: NA; J: TRBJ2-7; CDR3: CASIGYEQYF; DNA: TGTGCCAGCATTGGCTACGAGCAGTACTTC
length: 13; V: TRBV2; D: NA; size: few; J: TRBJ1-1; CDR3: CASRDGVNTEAFF; DNA: TGTGCCAGCAGAGACGGGGTGAACACTGAAGCTTTCTTT
length: 16; V: TRBV7-2; D: NA; size: NA; J: TRBJ1-3; CDR3: CASSLSTGSSGNTIYF; DNA: TGTGCCAGCAGCTTATCGACGGGAAGCTCTGGAAACACCATATATTTT
length: 13; V: TRBV2; D: NA; size: NA; J: TRBJ2-5; CDR3: CASGLLRQETQYF; DNA: TGTGCCAGCGGGCTACTGCGCCAAGAGACCCAGTACTTC
length: 13; V: TRBV6-5; D: NA; size: NA; J: TRBJ1-1; CDR3: CASSYSIPGEAFF; DNA: TGTGCCAGCAGTTACTCGATACCAGGGGAGGCTTTCTTT
length: 13; V: TRBV5-1; D: TRBD2; size: NA; J: TRBJ2-5; CDR3: CASTPPGGETQYF; DNA: TGCGCCAGCACTCCCCCGGGGGGAGAGACCCAGTACTTC
length: 17; V: TRBV2; D: TRBD2; size: NA; J: TRBJ2-1; CDR3: CASSVSGGSTSYNEQFF; DNA: TGTGCCAGCAGTGTGTCGGGGGGAAGTACGTCCTACAATGAGCAGTTCTTC
length: 14; V: TRBV28; D: NA; size: NA; J: TRBJ1-1; CDR3: CASSIGGANTEAFF; DNA: TGTGCCAGCAGTATAGGGGGGGCGAACACTGAAGCTTTCTTT
length: 12; V: TRBV19; D: NA; size: once; J: TRBJ1-1; CDR3: CASSIGPGTAFF; DNA: TGTGCCAGTAGTATTGGGCCGGGGACGGCTTTCTTT
length: 16; V: TRBV5-1; D: TRBD2; size: NA; J: TRBJ2-7; CDR3: CASSLAGREASYEQYF; DNA: TGCGCCAGCAGCTTGGCTGGGCGGGAGGCCTCCTACGAGCAGTACTTC
length: 15; V: TRBV7-9; D: TRBD1; size: NA; J: TRBJ1-2; CDR3: CASSLGQGVSYGYTF; DNA: TGTGCCAGCAGCTTGGGACAGGGCGTTTCATATGGCTACACCTTC
length: 19; V: TRBV28; D: NA; size: once; J: TRBJ2-2; CDR3: CASSPPSGDNHVVRGELFF; DNA: TGTGCCAGCAGTCCTCCTTCCGGGGACAACCACGTGGTGCGCGGGGAGCTGTTTTTT
length: 15; V: TRBV19; D: NA; size: NA; J: TRBJ2-1; CDR3: CASSSGAAGHNEQFF; DNA: TGTGCCAGTAGTAGTGGGGCAGCCGGCCACAATGAGCAGTTCTTC
length: 13; V: TRBV19; D: NA; size: NA; J: TRBJ1-1; CDR3: CASSMDGESEAFF; DNA: TGTGCCAGTAGTATGGACGGAGAAAGTGAAGCTTTCTTT
length: 15; V: TRBV7-3; D: TRBD1; size: NA; J: TRBJ2-2; CDR3: CASSSQGVGTGELFF; DNA: TGTGCCAGCAGCTCACAGGGGGTGGGCACCGGGGAGCTGTTTTTT
length: 14; V: TRBV27; D: NA; size: NA; J: TRBJ2-7; CDR3: CASSLLGGDYEQYF; DNA: TGTGCCAGCAGTTTACTAGGTGGGGACTACGAGCAGTACTTC
length: 14; V: TRBV5-1; D: NA; size: NA; J: TRBJ2-5; CDR3: CASSPPGVGETQYF; DNA: TGCGCCAGCTCCCCTCCAGGGGTGGGAGAGACCCAGTACTTC
length: 15; V: TRBV7-3; D: NA; size: NA; J: TRBJ2-3; CDR3: CASSLVGSLTDTQYF; DNA: TGTGCCAGCAGCTTAGTGGGCAGTTTGACAGATACGCAGTATTTT
length: 14; V: TRBV19; D: NA; size: NA; J: TRBJ2-6; CDR3: CASSPGAGANVLTF; DNA: TGTGCCAGTAGTCCGGGCGCTGGGGCCAACGTCCTGACTTTC
length: 14; V: TRBV18; D: NA; size: NA; J: TRBJ2-3; CDR3: CASSRQRGTDTQYF; DNA: TGTGCCAGCTCACGACAGAGGGGGACAGATACGCAGTATTTT
length: 16; V: TRBV2; D: NA; size: NA; J: TRBJ2-7; CDR3: CASSALGQGLSYEQYF; DNA: TGTGCCAGCAGTGCGTTGGGGCAGGGCCTCTCCTACGAGCAGTACTTC
length: 17; V: TRBV28; D: TRBD2; size: NA; J: TRBJ2-1; CDR3: CASSFPTSGRSYNEQFF; DNA: TGTGCCAGCAGTTTCCCGACTAGCGGGAGGTCTTACAATGAGCAGTTCTTC